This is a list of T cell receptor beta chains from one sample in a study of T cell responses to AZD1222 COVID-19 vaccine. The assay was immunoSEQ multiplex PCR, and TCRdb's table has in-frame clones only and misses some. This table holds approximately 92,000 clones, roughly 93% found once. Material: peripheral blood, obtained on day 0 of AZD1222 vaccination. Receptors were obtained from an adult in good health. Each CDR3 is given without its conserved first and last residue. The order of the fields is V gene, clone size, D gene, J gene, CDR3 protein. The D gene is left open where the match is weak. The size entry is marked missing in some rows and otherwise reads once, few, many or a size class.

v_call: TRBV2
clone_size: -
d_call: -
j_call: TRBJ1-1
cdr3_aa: ASSYFPQDTEAF

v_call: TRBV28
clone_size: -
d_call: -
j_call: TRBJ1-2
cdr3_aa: ASSLSGGIYDGYT

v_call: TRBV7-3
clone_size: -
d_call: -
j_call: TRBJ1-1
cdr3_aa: ASSGIGDTEAF

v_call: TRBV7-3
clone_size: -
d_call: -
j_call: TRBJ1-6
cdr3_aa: ASSLSNSRESTLH

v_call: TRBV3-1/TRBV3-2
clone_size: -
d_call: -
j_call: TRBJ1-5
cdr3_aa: ASSQDAPVYQPQH

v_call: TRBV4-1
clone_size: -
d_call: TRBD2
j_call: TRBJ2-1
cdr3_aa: ASSRDSGFDSYNEQF

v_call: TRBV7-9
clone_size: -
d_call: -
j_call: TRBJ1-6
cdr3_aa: ASSLDGRSNSPLH

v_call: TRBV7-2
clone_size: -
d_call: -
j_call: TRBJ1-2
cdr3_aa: ASSLPAAYGYT

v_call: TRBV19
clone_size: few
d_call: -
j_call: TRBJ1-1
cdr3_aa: ASSTSLSNTEAF

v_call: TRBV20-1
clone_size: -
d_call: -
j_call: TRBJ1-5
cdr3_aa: SAGANAAQH

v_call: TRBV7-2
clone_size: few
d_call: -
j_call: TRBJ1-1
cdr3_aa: ASSLEQNTEAF

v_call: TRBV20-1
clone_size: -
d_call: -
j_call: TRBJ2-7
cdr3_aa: SAIGSYEQY